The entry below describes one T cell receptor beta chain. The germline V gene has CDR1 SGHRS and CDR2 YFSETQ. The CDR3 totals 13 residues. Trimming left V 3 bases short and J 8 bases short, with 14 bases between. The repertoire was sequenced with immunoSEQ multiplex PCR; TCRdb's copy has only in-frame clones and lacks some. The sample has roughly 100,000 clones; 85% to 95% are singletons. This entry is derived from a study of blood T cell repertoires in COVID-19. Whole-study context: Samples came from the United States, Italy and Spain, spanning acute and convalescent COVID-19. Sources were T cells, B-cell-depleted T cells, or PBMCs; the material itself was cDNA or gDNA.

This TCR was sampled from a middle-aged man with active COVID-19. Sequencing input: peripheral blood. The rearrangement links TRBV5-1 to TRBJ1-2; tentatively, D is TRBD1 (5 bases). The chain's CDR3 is CASSSETGRGYTF. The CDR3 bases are TGCGCCAGCAGCTCTGAAACAGGAAGAGGCTACACCTTC.